The present TCR beta chain was sequenced within a study of CD8+CD57+ T cells in acquired aplastic anemia. Across the study: On average, sorted CD4+ and CD8+ cells gave approximately 3 ug of DNA.

An expansion of CD8+CD57+ cells by flow cytometry had been shown in patients chosen for sequencing. Profiles of TCR beta VDJ and CDR3 were generated from a genomic DNA template. TCRdb reanalysed the reads using MiXCR and keeps one entry per CDR3 protein. The sample consists of 200,000 or so distinct CDR3 sequences, 40% to 60% of them appearing once. The germline V gene has CDR1 SEHNR and CDR2 FQNEAQ (reference sequence). CDR3 length: 17 residues. The V gene end was trimmed by 5 bases and the J gene end by 0 bases; junction bases not matched to a gene: 11. This clonotype has ten or more counts. This receptor was obtained from a human donor with aplastic anemia. The V and J genes are TRBV7-9 and TRBJ1-1; 8 nucleotides line up with TRBD1. Material for sequencing was sorted CD4+, CD8+, or CD8+CD57+ T cells (not recorded which) from PBMCs. The CDR3 protein is CASSPGPGGKVNTEAFF. The CDR3 DNA is TGTGCCAGCAGCCCCGGGCCAGGGGGCAAGGTGAACACTGAAGCTTTCTTT.